This T cell receptor beta chain was sequenced in a study of T cell responses to AZD1222 COVID-19 vaccine. Method: immunoSEQ multiplex PCR; TCRdb's copy keeps in-frame clones and lacks some. The sample contains under 95,000 clones, roughly 88% of which appear only once. This CDR3 has 15 residues. Germline V CDR1 and CDR2: SGHNT, YYREEE (reference sequence). The germline V and J ends were trimmed by 3 bases and 5 bases, with 14 bases remaining between them. This TCR was recovered from an adult who received the AZD1222 COVID-19 vaccine. Specimen: peripheral blood, collected 28 days after the second AZD1222 dose. This chain uses TRBV5-4 with TRBJ1-4; D is undetermined. The chain's CDR3 is CASSSKQAGNEKLFF. The CDR3, as DNA: TGTGCCAGCAGCTCGAAGCAGGCGGGGAATGAAAAACTGTTTTTT.